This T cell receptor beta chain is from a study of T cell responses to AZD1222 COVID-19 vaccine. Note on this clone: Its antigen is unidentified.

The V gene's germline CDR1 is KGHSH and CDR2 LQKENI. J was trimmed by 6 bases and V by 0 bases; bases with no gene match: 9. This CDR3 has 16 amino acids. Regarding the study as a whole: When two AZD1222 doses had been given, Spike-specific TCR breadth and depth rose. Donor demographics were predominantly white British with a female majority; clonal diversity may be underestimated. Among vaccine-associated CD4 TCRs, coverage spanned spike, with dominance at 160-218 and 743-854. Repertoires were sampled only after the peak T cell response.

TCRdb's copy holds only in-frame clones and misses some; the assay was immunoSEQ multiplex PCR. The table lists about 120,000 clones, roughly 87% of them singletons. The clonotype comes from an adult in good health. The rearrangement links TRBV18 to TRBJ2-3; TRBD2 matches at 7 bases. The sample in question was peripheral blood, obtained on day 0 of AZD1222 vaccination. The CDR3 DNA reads TGTGCCAGCTCACCACCGACGGGAGGTGTTTCCGATACGCAGTATTTT. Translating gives CASSPPTGGVSDTQYF. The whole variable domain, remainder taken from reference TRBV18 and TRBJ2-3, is NAGVMQNPRHLVRRRGQEARLRCSPMKGHSHVYWYRQLPEEGLKFMVYLQKENIIDESGMPKERFSAEFPKEGPSILRIQQVVRGDSAAYFCASSPPTGGVSDTQYFGPGTRLTVL.